This T cell receptor (beta chain) originates from a study of T cell repertoires in aging, cancer and after chemotherapy. The template was genomic DNA from peripheral blood, not RNA. Rearranged V-D-J TRB sequences were amplified with a mixed TRB-A/B primer pool. TCRdb re-derived calls from the multiplex PCR reads in MiXCR, one entry per CDR3 protein. The repertoire holds thousands of distinct CDR3 sequences, with about 38% as singletons. With 5 bases clipped from V and 9 bases from J, the junction kept 8 bases outside the gene matches. Germline V gene data show CDR1 as LNHDA and CDR2 as SQIVND (reference sequence). The length of the CDR3 is 15 residues.

The chain carries TRBV19 and TRBJ1-5; 12 bases fit TRBD1. What was sequenced was blood. This clonotype originated in a human donor in good health. This CDR3 reads CASSAGTGGSTPQHF. In DNA form, the CDR3 reads TGTGCCAGTAGTGCCGGGACAGGGGGCAGCACGCCCCAGCATTTT.